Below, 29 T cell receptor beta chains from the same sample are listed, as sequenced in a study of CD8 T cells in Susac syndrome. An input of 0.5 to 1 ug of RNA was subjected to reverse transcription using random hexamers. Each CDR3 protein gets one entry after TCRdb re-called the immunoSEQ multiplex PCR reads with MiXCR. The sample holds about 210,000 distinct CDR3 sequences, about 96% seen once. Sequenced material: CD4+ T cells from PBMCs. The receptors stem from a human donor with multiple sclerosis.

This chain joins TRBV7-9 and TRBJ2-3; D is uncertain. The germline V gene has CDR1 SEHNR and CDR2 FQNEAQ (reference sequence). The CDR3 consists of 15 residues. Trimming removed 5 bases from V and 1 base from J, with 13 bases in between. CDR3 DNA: TGTGCCAGCAGCCCACAACTTACAGGCACAGATACGCAGTATTTT. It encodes CASSPQLTGTDTQYF.

The CDR3 nucleotides are TGTGCCAGCAGCCTCTCCCCAGGGGGCTTGACAGATACGCAGTATTTT. Its translation: CASSLSPGGLTDTQYF. The chain has TRBV28 and TRBJ2-3, with 8 bases fitting TRBD1. This CDR3 has 16 residues. Per the germline V gene, CDR1 is MDHEN and CDR2 is SYDVKM. The V gene end was trimmed by 6 bases and the J gene end by 3 bases; junction bases not matched to a gene: 11.

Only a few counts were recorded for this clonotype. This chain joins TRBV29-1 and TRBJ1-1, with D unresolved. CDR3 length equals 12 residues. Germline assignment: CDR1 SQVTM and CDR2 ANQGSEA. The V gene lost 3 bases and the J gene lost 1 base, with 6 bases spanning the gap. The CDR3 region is CSVEPRNTEAFF. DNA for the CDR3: TGCAGCGTTGAGCCCCGGAACACTGAAGCTTTCTTT.

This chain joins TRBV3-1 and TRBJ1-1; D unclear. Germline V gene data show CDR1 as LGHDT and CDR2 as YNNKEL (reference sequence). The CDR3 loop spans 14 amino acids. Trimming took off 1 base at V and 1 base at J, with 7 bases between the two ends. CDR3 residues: CASSQGSGNTEAFF. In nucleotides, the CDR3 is TGTGCCAGCAGCCAAGGTTCCGGGAACACTGAAGCTTTCTTT. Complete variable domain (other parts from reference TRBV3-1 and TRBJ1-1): DTAVSQTPKYLVTQMGNDKSIKCEQNLGHDTMYWYKQDSKKFLKIMFSYNNKELIINETVPNRFSPKSPDKAHLNLHINSLELGDSAVYFCASSQGSGNTEAFFGQGTRLTVV.

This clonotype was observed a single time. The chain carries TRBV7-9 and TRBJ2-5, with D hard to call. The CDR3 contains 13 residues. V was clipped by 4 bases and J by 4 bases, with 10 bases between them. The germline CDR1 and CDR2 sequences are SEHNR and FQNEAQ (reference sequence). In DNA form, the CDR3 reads TGTGCCAGCAGCTCTAGATATATAGAGACCCAGTACTTC. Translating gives CASSSRYIETQYF.

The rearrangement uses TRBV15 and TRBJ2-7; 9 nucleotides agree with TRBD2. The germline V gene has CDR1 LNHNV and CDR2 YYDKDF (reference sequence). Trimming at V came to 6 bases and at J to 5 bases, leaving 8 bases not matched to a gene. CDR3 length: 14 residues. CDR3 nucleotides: TGTGCCACCAGTCCCAGCGGGAGGTTCCACGAGCAGTACTTC. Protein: CATSPSGRFHEQYF.

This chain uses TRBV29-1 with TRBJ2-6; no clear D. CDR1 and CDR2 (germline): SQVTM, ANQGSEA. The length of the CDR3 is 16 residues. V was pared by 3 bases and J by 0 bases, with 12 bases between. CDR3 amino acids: CSVDASPDSGANVLTF. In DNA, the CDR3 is TGCAGCGTTGACGCCTCCCCAGACTCTGGGGCCAACGTCCTGACTTTC.

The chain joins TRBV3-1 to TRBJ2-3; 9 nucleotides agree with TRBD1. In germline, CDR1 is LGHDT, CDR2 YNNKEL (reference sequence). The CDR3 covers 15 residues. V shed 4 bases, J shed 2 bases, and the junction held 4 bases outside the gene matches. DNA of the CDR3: TGTGCCAGCAGCCCCGGGACAGGGATCACAGATACGCAGTATTTT. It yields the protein CASSPGTGITDTQYF.

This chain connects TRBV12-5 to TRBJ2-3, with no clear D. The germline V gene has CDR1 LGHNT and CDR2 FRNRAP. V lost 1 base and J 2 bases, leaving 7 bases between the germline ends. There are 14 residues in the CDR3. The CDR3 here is CASGLELATDTQYF. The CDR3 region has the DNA TGTGCTAGTGGTTTGGAGCTCGCCACAGATACGCAGTATTTT.

The CDR3 spells CASSQGGRGAGELFF. The CDR3 nucleotides are TGTGCCAGCAGCCAAGGCGGGAGGGGAGCCGGGGAGCTGTTTTTT. The chain couples TRBV3-1 to TRBJ2-2, with 9 bases identical to TRBD2. CDR1 LGHDT and CDR2 YNNKEL come from the germline V gene (reference sequence). This CDR3 has 15 residues. V was clipped by 1 base and J by 6 bases; unmatched bases: 3. The whole variable domain, remainder taken from reference TRBV3-1 and TRBJ2-2, is DTAVSQTPKYLVTQMGNDKSIKCEQNLGHDTMYWYKQDSKKFLKIMFSYNNKELIINETVPNRFSPKSPDKAHLNLHINSLELGDSAVYFCASSQGGRGAGELFFGEGSRLTVL.

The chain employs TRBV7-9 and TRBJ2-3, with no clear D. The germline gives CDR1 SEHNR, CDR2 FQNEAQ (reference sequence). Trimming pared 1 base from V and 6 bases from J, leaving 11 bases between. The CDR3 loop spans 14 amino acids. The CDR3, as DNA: TGTGCCAGCAGCTTAGACCCAGTCCGGGATACGCAGTATTTT. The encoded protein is CASSLDPVRDTQYF.

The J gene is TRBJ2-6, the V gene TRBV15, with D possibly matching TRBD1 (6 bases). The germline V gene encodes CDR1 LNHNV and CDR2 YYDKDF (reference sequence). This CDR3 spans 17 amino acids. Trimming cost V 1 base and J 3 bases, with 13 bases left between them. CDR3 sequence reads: CATSRALPGDGANVLTF. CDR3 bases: TGTGCCACCAGCAGAGCTCTGCCAGGGGATGGGGCCAACGTCCTGACTTTC.

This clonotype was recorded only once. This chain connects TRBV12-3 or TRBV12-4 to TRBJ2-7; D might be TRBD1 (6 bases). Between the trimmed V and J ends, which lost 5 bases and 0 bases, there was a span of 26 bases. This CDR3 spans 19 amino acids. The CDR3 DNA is TGTGCCAGCAGTCCCCTAGTGATGAGGGGGACCCACTCCTCCTACGAGCAGTACTTC. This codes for CASSPLVMRGTHSSYEQYF.

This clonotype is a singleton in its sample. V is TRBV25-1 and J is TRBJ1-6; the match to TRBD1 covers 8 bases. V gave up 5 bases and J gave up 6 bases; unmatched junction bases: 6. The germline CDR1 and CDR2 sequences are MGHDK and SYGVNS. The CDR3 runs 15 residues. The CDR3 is CASSPLTGVNSPLHF. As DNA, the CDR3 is TGTGCCAGCAGTCCCCTGACAGGGGTTAATTCACCCCTCCACTTT.

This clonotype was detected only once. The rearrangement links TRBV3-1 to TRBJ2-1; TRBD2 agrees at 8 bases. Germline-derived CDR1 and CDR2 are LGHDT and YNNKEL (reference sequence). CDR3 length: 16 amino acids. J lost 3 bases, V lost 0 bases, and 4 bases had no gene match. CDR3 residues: CASSQEPAGVYNEQFF. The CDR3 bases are TGTGCCAGCAGCCAAGAACCAGCGGGAGTCTACAATGAGCAGTTCTTC.

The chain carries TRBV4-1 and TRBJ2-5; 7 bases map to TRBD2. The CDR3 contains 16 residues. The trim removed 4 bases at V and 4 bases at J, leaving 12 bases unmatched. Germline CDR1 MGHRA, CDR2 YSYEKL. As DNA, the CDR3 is TGCGCCAGCAGCCTCGACCCGGGGAGGGGCGGAGAGACCCAGTACTTC. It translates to CASSLDPGRGGETQYF.

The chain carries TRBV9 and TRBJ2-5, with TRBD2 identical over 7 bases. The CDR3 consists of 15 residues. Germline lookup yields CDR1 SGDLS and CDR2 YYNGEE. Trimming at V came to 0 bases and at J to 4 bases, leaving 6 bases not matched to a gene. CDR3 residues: CASSVGLVAGETQYF. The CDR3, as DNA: TGTGCCAGCAGCGTAGGATTGGTAGCGGGAGAGACCCAGTACTTC.

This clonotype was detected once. The CDR3 here is CAWSGQGLSNQPQHF. In nucleotides, the CDR3 is TGTGCCTGGAGTGGCCAGGGCTTAAGCAATCAGCCCCAGCATTTT. The chain uses TRBV30 and TRBJ1-5; possibly TRBD1 for D (5 bases). The CDR3 consists of 15 residues. Germline loops: CDR1 GTSNPN, CDR2 SVGIG (reference sequence). Trimming stripped 1 base from V and 1 base from J, with 11 bases between. The entire variable domain, with the rest obtained from reference TRBV30 and TRBJ1-5, is as follows: SQTIHQWPATLVQPVGSPLSLECTVEGTSNPNLYWYRQAAGRGLQLLFYSVGIGQISSEVPQNLSASRPQDRQFILSSKKLLLSDSGFYLCAWSGQGLSNQPQHFGDGTRLSIL.

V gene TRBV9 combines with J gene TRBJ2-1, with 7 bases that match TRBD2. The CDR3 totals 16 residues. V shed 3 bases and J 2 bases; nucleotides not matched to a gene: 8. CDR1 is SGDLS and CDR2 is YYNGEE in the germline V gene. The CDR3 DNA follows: TGTGCCAGCAGCGGACCACTAGCGTATGCCTACAATGAGCAGTTCTTC. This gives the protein CASSGPLAYAYNEQFF.

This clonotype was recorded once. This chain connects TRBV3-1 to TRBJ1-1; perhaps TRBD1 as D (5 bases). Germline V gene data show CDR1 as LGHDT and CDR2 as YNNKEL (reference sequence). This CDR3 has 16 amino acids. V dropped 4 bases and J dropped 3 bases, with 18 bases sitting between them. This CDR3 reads CASSPQTFKGYTEAFF. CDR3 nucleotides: TGTGCCAGCAGCCCACAGACCTTTAAGGGGTACACTGAAGCTTTCTTT.

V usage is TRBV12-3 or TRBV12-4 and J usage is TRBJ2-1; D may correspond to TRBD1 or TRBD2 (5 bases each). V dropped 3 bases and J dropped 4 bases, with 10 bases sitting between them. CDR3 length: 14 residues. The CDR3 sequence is CASSFRDGYNEQFF. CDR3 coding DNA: TGTGCCAGCAGTTTCCGGGACGGTTACAATGAGCAGTTCTTC.

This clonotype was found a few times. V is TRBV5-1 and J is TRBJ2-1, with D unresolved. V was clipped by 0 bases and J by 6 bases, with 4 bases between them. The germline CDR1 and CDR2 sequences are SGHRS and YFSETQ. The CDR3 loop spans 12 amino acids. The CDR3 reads CASSLDSNEQFF. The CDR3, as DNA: TGCGCCAGCAGCTTGGATTCCAATGAGCAGTTCTTC.

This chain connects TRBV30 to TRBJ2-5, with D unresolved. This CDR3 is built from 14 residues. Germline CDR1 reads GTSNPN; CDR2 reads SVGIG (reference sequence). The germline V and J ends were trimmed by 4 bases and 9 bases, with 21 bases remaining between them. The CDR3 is CAWISSQDLGAQYF. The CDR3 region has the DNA TGTGCCTGGATTAGTAGCCAGGACCTAGGTGCCCAGTACTTC.

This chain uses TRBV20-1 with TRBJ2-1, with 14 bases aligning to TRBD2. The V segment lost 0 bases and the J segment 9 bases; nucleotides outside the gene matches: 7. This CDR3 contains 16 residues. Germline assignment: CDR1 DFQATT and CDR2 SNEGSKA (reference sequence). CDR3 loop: CSARDTTSGRAGEQFF. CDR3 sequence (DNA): TGCAGTGCTAGAGATACGACTAGCGGGAGGGCCGGTGAGCAGTTCTTC.

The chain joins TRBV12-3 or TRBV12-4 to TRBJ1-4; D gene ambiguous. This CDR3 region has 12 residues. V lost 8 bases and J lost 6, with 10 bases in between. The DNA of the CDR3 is TGTGCCAGCGCCCGCAGAGATGAAAAACTGTTTTTT. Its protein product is CASARRDEKLFF.

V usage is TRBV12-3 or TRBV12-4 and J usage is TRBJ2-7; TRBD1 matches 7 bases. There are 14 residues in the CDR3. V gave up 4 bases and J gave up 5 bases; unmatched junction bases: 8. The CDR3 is CASSSRQGANEQYF. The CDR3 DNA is TGTGCCAGCAGTTCACGACAGGGAGCCAACGAGCAGTACTTC.

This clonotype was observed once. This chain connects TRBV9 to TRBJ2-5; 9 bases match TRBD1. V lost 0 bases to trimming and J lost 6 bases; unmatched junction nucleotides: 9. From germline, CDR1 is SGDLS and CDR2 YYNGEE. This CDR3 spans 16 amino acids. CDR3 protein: CASSVGSYRGLQTQYF. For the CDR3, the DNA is TGTGCCAGCAGCGTAGGGAGCTACAGGGGGCTGCAGACCCAGTACTTC.

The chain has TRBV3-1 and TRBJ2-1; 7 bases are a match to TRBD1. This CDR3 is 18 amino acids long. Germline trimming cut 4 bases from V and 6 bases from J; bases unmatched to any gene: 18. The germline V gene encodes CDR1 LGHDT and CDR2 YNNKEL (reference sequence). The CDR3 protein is CASSPTEKGGRGFNEQFF. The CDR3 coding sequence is TGTGCCAGCAGCCCCACCGAGAAAGGGGGCAGGGGTTTCAATGAGCAGTTCTTC.

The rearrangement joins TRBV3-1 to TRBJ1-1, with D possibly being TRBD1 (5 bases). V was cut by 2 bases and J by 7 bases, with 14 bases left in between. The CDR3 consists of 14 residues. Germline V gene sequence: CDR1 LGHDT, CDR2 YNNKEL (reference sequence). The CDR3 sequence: CASSQSDGHNEAFF. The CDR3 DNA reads TGTGCCAGCAGCCAATCCGACGGACACAATGAAGCTTTCTTT.